Each of the 5 T cell receptor beta chains below was sequenced from the same sample in a study of cytomegalovirus exposure and HLA in healthy donors (dated by TCRdb to the late 2010s). Libraries were constructed by the immunoSEQ multiplex PCR assay. A mixture of 60 forward primers for TCR Vbeta segments and 13 reverse primers for TCR Jbeta segments was used in the multiplex PCR. TCRdb stores this immuneACCESS table with in-frame sequences only. Part of the clones is absent; in the studies checked, under half of the shortfall reflects unresolved V genes, and no reason is known for the rest. For this sample the table gives more than 150,000 clones, of which 76% were detected only once. Clones ranked in the top ten supply around 2.3% of the sample. Sequenced material: PBMCs. Receptors originate from a woman in her thirties in good health and CMV-seropositive.

The genes are TRBV5-1 and TRBJ2-7, with 9 bases that match TRBD1. This CDR3 comprises 16 residues. V gave up 4 bases and J gave up 1 base; unmatched junction bases: 9. Germline V gene sequence: CDR1 SGHRS, CDR2 YFSETQ. The CDR3 here is CASSLMAGQGSYEQYF. The CDR3 DNA follows: TGCGCCAGCAGCCTCATGGCGGGACAGGGATCCTACGAGCAGTACTTC.

This chain joins TRBV6-4 and TRBJ1-2; 9 positions match TRBD1. V lost 2 bases to trimming and J lost 5 bases; unmatched junction nucleotides: 15. Germline-derived CDR1 and CDR2 are MRHNA and SNTAGT. This CDR3 spans 18 amino acids. The CDR3 DNA is TGTGCCAGCAGTGACCTTCCCTCAACAGGGGGCTGGGGATATGGCTACACCTTC. Protein sequence: CASSDLPSTGGWGYGYTF.

V is TRBV18 and J is TRBJ2-6; 7 bases are shared with TRBD1. CDR3 size: 18 residues. J was trimmed by 2 bases and V by 5 bases; bases with no gene match: 12. Germline CDR1 is KGHSH and CDR2 is LQKENI. CDR3 in amino acids: CASSAKLLQGAGANVLTF. CDR3 nucleotide sequence: TGTGCCAGCTCAGCAAAACTTCTCCAGGGGGCTGGGGCCAACGTCCTGACTTTC.

This clone was counted a few times. The V gene is TRBV29-1, the J gene TRBJ2-3; TRBD2 aligns across 15 bases. The V gene end was trimmed by 1 base and the J gene end by 6 bases; junction bases not matched to a gene: 5. The CDR3 totals 16 residues. Germline CDR1 and CDR2: SQVTM and ANQGSEA. Here the CDR3 reads CSVEGTSGGAKDTQYF. CDR3 in DNA: TGCAGCGTTGAAGGGACTAGCGGGGGGGCCAAGGATACGCAGTATTTT.

V gene TRBV6-5 combines with J gene TRBJ1-1; 7 bases map to TRBD1. Germline trimming cut 5 bases from V and 4 bases from J; bases unmatched to any gene: 7. Germline-derived CDR1 and CDR2 are MNHEY and SVGAGI. The CDR3 totals 14 residues. The CDR3 region has the DNA TGTGCCAGCAGTACACAGGACAGGATCACTGAAGCTTTCTTT. It specifies CASSTQDRITEAFF.